The rows below give T cell receptor beta chains drawn from one sample of a study of neoadjuvant anti-PD-1 for oral cavity cancer. Sequencing was performed with immunoSEQ multiplex PCR; in TCRdb, only in-frame clones are kept and a portion is missing. The sample consists of more than 25,000 clones, 80% of them appearing once. This specimen was PBMCs, taken after nivolumab (anti-PD-1) treatment. All receptors come from a person aged 40 to 85 with oral cavity squamous cell carcinoma. CDR3s include the opening cysteine and the closing phenylalanine or tryptophan. The D gene is left open where the match is weak. For some rows the clone size is stated as once, few or many, or as a class when expanded; others skip it.

V: TRBV6-1
J: TRBJ2-3
D: -
size: -
CDR3: CASGGGGGTDTQYF
DNA: TGTGCCAGCGGAGGGGGAGGGGGCACAGATACGCAGTATTTT

V: TRBV19
J: TRBJ2-3
D: TRBD1
size: -
CDR3: CASSTEPGQGLTDTQYF
DNA: TGTGCCAGTAGTACCGAACCGGGACAGGGTTTAACAGATACGCAGTATTTT

V: TRBV28
J: TRBJ2-5
D: -
size: once
CDR3: CASSSLGDKVGTQYF
DNA: TGTGCCAGCAGTTCCCTTGGCGACAAAGTGGGGACCCAGTACTTC

V: TRBV19
J: TRBJ1-2
D: -
size: -
CDR3: CASSMTHGYTF
DNA: TGTGCCAGTAGTATGACCCATGGCTACACCTTC

V: TRBV5-1
J: TRBJ1-2
D: -
size: -
CDR3: CASRSGGTATNYGYTF
DNA: TGCGCCAGCAGGAGTGGCGGAACAGCGACTAACTATGGCTACACCTTC

V: TRBV28
J: TRBJ2-1
D: -
size: -
CDR3: CASSPGTISYNEQFF
DNA: TGTGCCAGCAGCCCCGGGACAATCTCCTACAATGAGCAGTTCTTC

V: TRBV7-2
J: TRBJ1-1
D: -
size: -
CDR3: CASSLRGRNTEAFF
DNA: TGTGCCAGCAGCCTCCGGGGGAGGAACACTGAAGCTTTCTTT

V: TRBV5-6
J: TRBJ1-1
D: TRBD1
size: -
CDR3: CASRRDRNSEAFF
DNA: TGTGCCAGCAGACGGGACAGGAATAGTGAAGCTTTCTTT

V: TRBV18
J: TRBJ1-1
D: TRBD1
size: -
CDR3: CASSPDRLSEAFF
DNA: TGTGCCAGCTCCCCGGACAGGCTGTCAGAAGCTTTCTTT

V: TRBV7-2
J: TRBJ2-3
D: -
size: -
CDR3: CASSRAGFADTQYF
DNA: TGTGCCAGCAGCCGGGCGGGGTTCGCAGATACGCAGTATTTT

V: TRBV28
J: TRBJ2-7
D: -
size: -
CDR3: CASSLIGGSSYEQYF
DNA: TGTGCCAGCAGTTTAATTGGGGGATCTTCCTACGAGCAGTACTTC

V: TRBV7-2
J: TRBJ2-3
D: TRBD1
size: -
CDR3: CASSPNRGSDTQYF
DNA: TGTGCCAGCAGCCCCAACAGGGGTTCAGATACGCAGTATTTT

V: TRBV30
J: TRBJ1-2
D: TRBD1
size: -
CDR3: CAWLLGGARGYTF
DNA: TGTGCCTGGCTCTTAGGGGGCGCGAGGGGCTACACCTTC

V: TRBV5-1
J: TRBJ2-7
D: TRBD1
size: -
CDR3: CASSKESGGEQYF
DNA: TGCGCCAGCAGCAAAGAATCAGGGGGCGAGCAGTACTTC

V: TRBV28
J: TRBJ1-2
D: -
size: -
CDR3: CASSHSGYTF
DNA: TGTGCCAGCAGTCACAGTGGCTACACCTTC

V: TRBV9
J: TRBJ2-1
D: TRBD2
size: -
CDR3: CASTLAPLAGGDNEQFF
DNA: TGTGCCAGCACCCTGGCCCCTCTAGCGGGGGGGGACAATGAGCAGTTCTTC

V: TRBV6-6
J: TRBJ2-7
D: -
size: -
CDR3: CASSLRDMGYEQYF
DNA: TGTGCCAGCAGCCTCCGGGACATGGGCTACGAGCAGTACTTC